This T cell receptor beta chain was sequenced for a study of blood T cell repertoires in COVID-19. Here immunoSEQ multiplex PCR was the method, and the copy in TCRdb shows in-frame clones only, minus some. The sample gives 55,000 or so clones, roughly 85% of which show up once; 12% is in the top ten. V lost 6 bases and J lost 5, with 17 bases in between. Germline V gene sequence: CDR1 MNHEY, CDR2 SVGAGI. The CDR3 extends over 15 amino acids. The chain is built from TRBV6-5 and TRBJ2-1; unclear D gene. This TCR was sampled from a human donor in a cohort sampled during active COVID-19. Sequenced input: peripheral blood. Here the CDR3 reads CASRFAPVSDNEQFF. DNA of the CDR3: TGTGCCAGCAGGTTTGCACCAGTTTCCGACAATGAGCAGTTCTTC.